This TCR beta chain was identified during a study of OX40 agonist ivuxolimab in advanced cancers. This clone showed up just once. Its target is not known. Study-level results: At doses 0.1 to 3.0 mg/kg, CD4+ and CD8+ clones expanded. Antigen targets of the expanded peripheral T cells went undetermined.

Libraries were prepared by immunoSEQ multiplex PCR; TCRdb keeps only in-frame clonotypes and omits some of them. In the table there are over 80,000 clones, 92% of which are singletons. The source is an adult with an advanced solid tumor such as melanoma, head and neck, liver or kidney cancer. This specimen consisted of CD4+ or CD8+ T cells sorted from blood, obtained in a trial of the OX40 agonist ivuxolimab.

CDR3 DNA sequence: TGTGCCAGCAGCCCCCACAGGGAGAACACTGAAGCTTTCTTT. Its protein is CASSPHRENTEAFF. The rearrangement links TRBV4-2 to TRBJ1-1, with D possibly TRBD1 on 6 matching bases. The CDR3 is made up of 14 amino acids. Between the trimmed V and J ends, which lost 4 bases and 1 base, there was a span of 10 bases. Germline lookup yields CDR1 LGHNA and CDR2 YNFKEQ.